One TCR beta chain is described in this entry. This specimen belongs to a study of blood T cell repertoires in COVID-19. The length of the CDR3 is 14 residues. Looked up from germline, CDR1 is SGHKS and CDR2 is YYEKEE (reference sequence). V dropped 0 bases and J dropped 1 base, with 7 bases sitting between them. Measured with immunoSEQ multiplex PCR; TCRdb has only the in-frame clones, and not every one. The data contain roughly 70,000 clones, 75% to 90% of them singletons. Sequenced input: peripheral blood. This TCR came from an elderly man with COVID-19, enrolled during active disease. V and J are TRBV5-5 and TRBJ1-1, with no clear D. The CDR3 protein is CASSLARTNTEAFF. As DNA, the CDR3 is TGTGCCAGCAGCTTGGCCAGAACGAACACTGAAGCTTTCTTT.